The 29 T cell receptor beta chains reported below all come from one sample, sequenced in a study of patients and donors after allogeneic stem cell transplantation. Each CDR3 protein gets one entry after TCRdb re-called the RT-PCR reads with MiXCR. The sample shows around 200,000 distinct CDR3 sequences, over 30% of them seen only once. Sequencing used blood, either unsorted or a sorted T cell fraction (not recorded which). The receptors come from a human donor who was either an allogeneic HSCT recipient or a stem cell or donor lymphocyte infusion donor (not recorded which). It is not recorded whose cells these are; they may come from a transplant donor.

CDR3: CSARASNQPQHF. The CDR3, as DNA: TGCAGTGCTAGGGCCAGCAATCAGCCCCAGCATTTT. The chain employs TRBV20-1 and TRBJ1-5; no clear D gene. Germline values: CDR1 DFQATT, CDR2 SNEGSKA (reference sequence). The V end was cut by 3 bases, the J end by 1 base, with 4 bases between. The CDR3 is 12 residues long.

This clonotype has a handful of counts. The rearrangement uses TRBV7-9 and TRBJ1-2, with 7 bases aligning to TRBD1. Germline V gene sequence: CDR1 SEHNR, CDR2 FQNEAQ (reference sequence). CDR3 length: 14 residues. V shed 5 bases, J shed 7 bases, and the junction held 10 bases outside the gene matches. This CDR3 reads CASSLSDRAAGYTF. The CDR3 DNA sequence: TGTGCCAGCAGCCTTTCAGACAGGGCCGCTGGCTACACCTTC.

DNA of the CDR3: TGCGCCAGCAGCTTGGATCCCCTCTACTATGGCTACACCTTC. Its protein product is CASSLDPLYYGYTF. The rearrangement uses TRBV5-1 and TRBJ1-2, with no clear D. This CDR3 has 14 residues. Germline loops: CDR1 SGHRS, CDR2 YFSETQ. The V gene lost 0 bases and the J gene lost 3 bases, with 9 bases spanning the gap.

This chain joins TRBV20-1 and TRBJ1-2, with 8 bases fitting TRBD1. V was clipped by 2 bases and J by 9 bases; unmatched bases: 14. The CDR3 contains 15 residues. Germline CDR1 DFQATT, CDR2 SNEGSKA (reference sequence). The CDR3 DNA reads as TGCAGTGCTAGACCACCCTACAGGACAGGGAAGAGCTACACCTTC. Its protein is CSARPPYRTGKSYTF.

The chain couples TRBV7-2 to TRBJ1-5, with D maybe TRBD1 (6 bases). CDR1 and CDR2 from the germline V gene are SGHTA and FQGNSA. V lost 1 base to trimming and J lost 7 bases, with 14 bases between them. CDR3 length: 15 amino acids. The CDR3 spells CASSLGWSGEQPQHF. The CDR3, as DNA: TGTGCCAGCAGCTTAGGGTGGTCAGGGGAGCAGCCCCAGCATTTT.

This clonotype appeared a few times. V usage is TRBV5-1 and J usage is TRBJ2-3, with 7 bases identical to TRBD1. The CDR3 is 15 residues long. Looked up from germline, CDR1 is SGHRS and CDR2 is YFSETQ. Trimming cost V 5 bases and J 4 bases; bases outside gene matches: 10. The CDR3 nucleotides read TGCGCCAGCAGAGCAGGGGGATTTGTTGCAGATACGCAGTATTTT. Residues: CASRAGGFVADTQYF.

In its sample, this clonotype was seen a few times. The rearrangement links TRBV6-5 to TRBJ2-6; D may be TRBD1 or TRBD2 (5 bases each). The CDR3 length is 16 residues. CDR1 and CDR2 from the germline V gene are MNHEY and SVGAGI. V lost 8 bases and J 2 bases, leaving 16 bases between the germline ends. CDR3 sequence: CASSSLGEPGANVLTF. The CDR3 coding sequence is TGTGCCAGCTCTTCCTTGGGGGAACCTGGGGCCAACGTCCTGACTTTC.

The gene calls are TRBV20-1 and TRBJ2-7; either TRBD1 or TRBD2 may supply D (5 bases each). Germline assignment: CDR1 DFQATT and CDR2 SNEGSKA (reference sequence). Trimming took off 5 bases at V and 2 bases at J, with 19 bases between the two ends. The CDR3 spans 15 residues. The CDR3 sequence: CSAPPGLTGPYEQYF. In nucleotides, the CDR3 is TGCAGTGCTCCCCCCGGTCTCACGGGGCCCTACGAGCAGTACTTC.

This clonotype has more than one count but fewer than ten. The J gene is TRBJ1-6, the V gene TRBV15, with no clear D. The CDR3 totals 15 residues. Germline values: CDR1 LNHNV, CDR2 YYDKDF (reference sequence). Trimming took 0 bases from V and 9 from J, leaving 12 bases between them. CDR3 nucleotides: TGTGCCACCAGCAGAGAAACAGCATCAGGTTCACCCCTCCACTTT. Translating gives CATSRETASGSPLHF.

The chain joins TRBV5-5 to TRBJ1-4, with a weak D call TRBD1 (6 bases). The V gene's germline CDR1 is SGHKS and CDR2 YYEKEE (reference sequence). Trimming pared 2 bases from V and 7 bases from J, leaving 9 bases between. This CDR3 contains 13 residues. In DNA, the CDR3 is TGTGCCAGCAGCTTCAGGACAGCTGAAAAACTGTTTTTT. Protein sequence: CASSFRTAEKLFF.

V is TRBV4-1 and J is TRBJ1-2, with D tentatively TRBD1 (5 bases). The CDR3 totals 16 residues. CDR1 is MGHRA, CDR2 YSYEKL, per germline. The V gene lost 0 bases and the J gene lost 3 bases, with 14 bases spanning the gap. In DNA form, the CDR3 reads TGCGCCAGCAGCCAAGATTGGGGGATTCTATACTATGGCTACACCTTC. It specifies CASSQDWGILYYGYTF.

The chain couples TRBV3-1 to TRBJ1-1, with 9 bases matching TRBD1. The V gene end was trimmed by 2 bases and the J gene end by 5 bases; junction bases not matched to a gene: 6. Looked up from germline, CDR1 is LGHDT and CDR2 is YNNKEL (reference sequence). The CDR3 has 15 residues. The CDR3 reads CASSQIQGAVTEAFF. The CDR3 nucleotides are TGTGCCAGCAGCCAAATACAGGGGGCAGTGACTGAAGCTTTCTTT.

The table lists this clonotype with a few counts. V usage is TRBV10-3 and J usage is TRBJ2-5, with D possibly TRBD2 on 5 matching bases. The CDR3 covers 16 residues. Trimming removed 4 bases from V and 0 bases from J, with 15 bases in between. The germline V gene has CDR1 ENHRY and CDR2 SYGVKD. This CDR3 reads CAISGKWWEYQETQYF. The CDR3 DNA reads as TGTGCCATCAGTGGGAAGTGGTGGGAGTACCAAGAGACCCAGTACTTC.

The rearrangement links TRBV14 to TRBJ2-1; 9 positions match TRBD1. Trimming took 4 bases from V and 4 from J; bases not matched to a gene: 2. Germline CDR1 is SGHDN and CDR2 is FVKESK. This CDR3 spans 14 amino acids. The CDR3 reads CASSPDRGYNEQFF. CDR3 coding DNA: TGTGCCAGCAGCCCGGACAGGGGATACAATGAGCAGTTCTTC.

The V gene is TRBV12-3 or TRBV12-4, the J gene TRBJ1-1, with D perhaps matching TRBD1 (5 bases). The V gene lost 6 bases and the J gene lost 4 bases, with 12 bases spanning the gap. This CDR3 region has 13 residues. The CDR3 DNA sequence: TGTGCCAGCAGCCTACAGGTTACCACTGAAGCTTTCTTT. It is translated as CASSLQVTTEAFF.

This clonotype was counted once. V is TRBV2 and J is TRBJ2-5; 7 bases match TRBD1. V trimming: 6 bases; J trimming: 5 bases; junction bases outside the gene matches: 6. The CDR3 has 13 amino acids. Looked up from germline, CDR1 is SNHLY and CDR2 is FYNNEI. The CDR3 DNA follows: TGTGCCAGCAGAAGACAGGGAGTGGAGACCCAGTACTTC. Protein product: CASRRQGVETQYF.

The rearrangement uses TRBV2 and TRBJ2-1; 8 bases agree with TRBD2. Germline V lookup: CDR1 SNHLY, CDR2 FYNNEI. V lost 8 bases, J lost 0 bases, and 12 bases stayed unmatched. This CDR3 is 17 amino acids long. The CDR3 DNA reads TGTGCCAGCTCGACTAGCGCGGGGGAGAGCTCCTACAATGAGCAGTTCTTC. Amino acid sequence: CASSTSAGESSYNEQFF.

V is TRBV29-1 and J is TRBJ2-2; unclear D gene. The V end lost 4 bases, the J end lost 3 bases, and 12 bases lay between the germline ends. From germline, CDR1 is SQVTM and CDR2 ANQGSEA. This CDR3 is 14 amino acids long. CDR3 protein: CSVVATTDTGELFF. Written as DNA, the CDR3 is TGCAGCGTTGTGGCAACGACGGACACCGGGGAGCTGTTTTTT.

The V and J genes are TRBV12-3 or TRBV12-4 and TRBJ2-2; D not resolved. V was clipped by 2 bases and J by 0 bases, with 7 bases between them. This CDR3 is 15 amino acids long. The CDR3 region is CASSLSATNTGELFF. In DNA, the CDR3 is TGTGCCAGCAGTTTAAGCGCAACGAACACCGGGGAGCTGTTTTTT.

The chain recombines TRBV30 with TRBJ1-1; 7 bases line up with TRBD1. The CDR3 sequence is 14 residues long. V lost 7 bases, J lost 0 bases, and 8 bases stayed unmatched. Germline V gene lookup returns CDR1 GTSNPN and CDR2 SVGIG (reference sequence). The CDR3 DNA reads as TGTGCCTCCCCTAGGACAGGTATGAACACTGAAGCTTTCTTT. Amino acids: CASPRTGMNTEAFF.

In its sample, this clonotype was seen a few times. The chain couples TRBV4-1 to TRBJ1-5, with 7 bases fitting TRBD1. The CDR3 loop spans 14 amino acids. Germline lookup yields CDR1 MGHRA and CDR2 YSYEKL. V was pared by 0 bases and J by 7 bases, with 3 bases of the junction left unmatched. The CDR3 DNA follows: TGCGCCAGCAGCCAAGAAGGGGGCGAGCAGCCCCAGCATTTT. This gives the protein CASSQEGGEQPQHF.

The CDR3 spells CASRTQGASYGYTF. The DNA for the CDR3 is TGTGCCAGCAGGACACAGGGGGCGTCCTATGGCTACACCTTC. The chain employs TRBV6-5 and TRBJ1-2; TRBD1 aligns across 9 bases. V was pared by 6 bases and J by 4 bases, with 6 bases of the junction left unmatched. Germline CDR1 MNHEY, CDR2 SVGAGI. The CDR3 is made up of 14 amino acids.

The J gene is TRBJ1-6, the V gene TRBV12-3 or TRBV12-4, with D possibly matching TRBD1 (6 bases). V lost 7 bases and J lost 0, with 13 bases in between. CDR3 length: 16 amino acids. The CDR3 region is CASIRQESSYNSPLHF. The CDR3 DNA follows: TGTGCCAGCATCAGACAGGAAAGCTCCTATAATTCACCCCTCCACTTT.

The chain joins TRBV27 to TRBJ1-1; D gene ambiguous. The germline CDR1 and CDR2 sequences are MNHEY and SMNVEV (reference sequence). The V gene lost 0 bases and the J gene lost 5 bases, with 7 bases spanning the gap. This CDR3 spans 13 amino acids. The CDR3 spells CASSLSYRTEAFF. The CDR3 coding sequence is TGTGCCAGCAGTTTATCCTATCGTACTGAAGCTTTCTTT.

The chain couples TRBV7-6 to TRBJ1-1; D gene ambiguous. Germline CDR1 is SGHVS and CDR2 is FNYEAQ. The V and J ends lost 6 bases and 1 base respectively, with 9 bases between them. CDR3 length: 13 residues. CDR3 coding DNA: TGTGCCAGCAGTACCCACCAGAACACTGAAGCTTTCTTT. This translates into CASSTHQNTEAFF.

The gene calls are TRBV27 and TRBJ2-7; D is unclear. Looked up from germline, CDR1 is MNHEY and CDR2 is SMNVEV (reference sequence). V gave up 2 bases and J gave up 3 bases, with 11 bases separating them. This CDR3 comprises 14 residues. The CDR3, as DNA: TGTGCCAGCAGTTTACTCCACCCTGGCTACGAGCAGTACTTC. Its protein product is CASSLLHPGYEQYF.

This chain uses TRBV12-3 or TRBV12-4 with TRBJ1-1, with 7 bases that match TRBD1. The CDR3 sequence is 15 residues long. Losses at the gene ends were 4 bases for V and 0 bases for J; bases not matched to a gene: 5. CDR3 loop: CASSWYRGMNTEAFF. CDR3 bases: TGTGCCAGCAGTTGGTACAGGGGTATGAACACTGAAGCTTTCTTT.

V and J are TRBV4-1 and TRBJ1-2; D unresolved. Deletions cut 1 base from V and 6 bases from J, with 12 bases between. The germline V gene encodes CDR1 MGHRA and CDR2 YSYEKL. This CDR3 is 14 amino acids long. Here the CDR3 DNA reads TGCGCCAGCAGCCAAGTGATTGGGCAGGATGGCTACACCTTC. Its translation: CASSQVIGQDGYTF.

This clonotype was counted between two and nine times. This chain joins TRBV5-1 and TRBJ2-7; possibly TRBD2 for D (6 bases). The CDR3 is made up of 14 amino acids. Germline-derived CDR1 and CDR2 are SGHRS and YFSETQ. Trimming removed 1 base from V and 5 bases from J, with 13 bases in between. CDR3 sequence: CASSLHGRLNEQYF. As DNA, the CDR3 is TGCGCCAGCAGCTTGCACGGGAGACTCAACGAGCAGTACTTC.